This T cell receptor beta chain appears in the sequencing data of a study of blood T cell repertoires in COVID-19. Method: immunoSEQ multiplex PCR; TCRdb's copy keeps in-frame clones and lacks some. Here the sample spans about 180,000 clones, 70% to 90% being singletons. The CDR3 extends over 13 amino acids. V was pared by 1 base and J by 2 bases, with 6 bases between. This TCR was recovered from a human donor with active or convalescent COVID-19. The donor label of this sample is uncertain. The specimen sequenced was peripheral blood. The V and J genes are TRBV12-3 or TRBV12-4 and TRBJ2-7; D remains ambiguous. The CDR3, as DNA: TGTGCCAGCAGTTTAGGGCCCCCCTACGAGCAGTACTTC. Amino acid sequence: CASSLGPPYEQYF.